The clone carrying this T cell receptor beta chain has a handful of counts. Its antigen is not identified. These data belong to a study of CD8 T cells in ankylosing spondylitis. Overall study findings and caveats: Among TCR beta sequences, a motif of several highly homologous variants appeared characteristic of ankylosing spondylitis blood. Peripheral blood samples showed relatively rare disease-linked clones, and these clones were CD8+. Existing reports had already noted some motif variants in reactive arthritis synovial fluid and blood.

The CDR3 is 14 residues long. V gave up 3 bases and J gave up 2 bases, with 8 bases separating them. CDR1 and CDR2 (germline): SEHNR, FQNEAQ (reference sequence). With molecular barcodes, quantitative 5'-RACE was used to make the TCR beta libraries. Each CDR3 protein is one row after TCRdb ran MiXCR on the 5' RACE reads. The top ten hold approximately 30% of the sample, which has tens of thousands of distinct CDR3 sequences, about 9% seen once. This clonotype originated in a male donor with ankylosing spondylitis. Material: blood, either unsorted or a sorted T cell fraction (not recorded which). This chain joins TRBV7-9 and TRBJ1-5; no firm D call. CDR3 in DNA: TGTGCCAGCAGCTTCGGGGAGGGCAATCAGCCCCAGCATTTT. Its translation: CASSFGEGNQPQHF.